The source of this T cell receptor beta chain is a study of blood T cell repertoires in COVID-19. The CDR3 spans 12 residues. The germline CDR1 and CDR2 sequences are MDHEN and SYDVKM. Trimming removed 11 bases from V and 4 bases from J; junction bases left unmatched: 7. Generated by immunoSEQ multiplex PCR, the TCRdb table keeps only in-frame clones and is missing some. Seen here are approximately 120,000 clones, less than 85% observed once, and the top ten hold around 4.2%. This chain links TRBV28 with TRBJ1-2, with 7 bases that match TRBD1. Specimen: peripheral blood. The TCR sequence derives from a human donor in a cohort sampled during active or convalescent COVID-19. The DNA of the CDR3 is TGTGCCGTCCACAGGGGAGCCTATGGCTACACCTTC. This encodes CAVHRGAYGYTF.